The next 18 T cell receptor beta chains were all read from a single sample in a study of blood T cell repertoires in COVID-19. Repertoires were generated with immunoSEQ multiplex PCR, while TCRdb's copy carries only in-frame clones and drops some. The sample lists about 230,000 clones, 83% occurring once. Sequencing was done on a sample of peripheral blood. These receptor sequences come from a woman in her 30s with COVID-19, enrolled during active disease.

This clone was observed a handful of times. This chain uses TRBV10-3 with TRBJ1-5, with D perhaps TRBD1 (6 bases). Deletions cut 10 bases from V and 7 bases from J, with 14 bases between. Looked up from germline, CDR1 is ENHRY and CDR2 is SYGVKD. The CDR3 is 12 residues long. The CDR3 spells CANGQLGQPQHF. In DNA, the CDR3 is TGTGCCAACGGACAGTTGGGACAGCCCCAGCATTTT.

V is TRBV4-3 and J is TRBJ1-1; the D gene is possibly TRBD1 (6 bases). Germline V gene sequence: CDR1 LGHNA, CDR2 YSLEER. There are 18 residues in the CDR3. V was trimmed by 1 base and J by 1 base, leaving 19 bases between them. In nucleotides, the CDR3 is TGCGCCAGCAGCCAAGGGCTAACAGGGATGAGGGGGAACACTGAAGCTTTCTTT. This translates into CASSQGLTGMRGNTEAFF.

The chain employs TRBV11-2 and TRBJ2-7; 8 nucleotides align to TRBD1. Germline V gene lookup returns CDR1 SGHAT and CDR2 FQNNGV. V lost 3 bases to trimming and J lost 6 bases; unmatched junction nucleotides: 10. The CDR3 consists of 15 residues. The CDR3 DNA sequence: TGTGCCAGCAGCTTCGGACAGGGAACGGTTCGCGAGCAGTACTTC. Protein sequence: CASSFGQGTVREQYF.

The rearrangement links TRBV9 to TRBJ2-2; 7 bases line up with TRBD1. Trimming took 4 bases from V and 9 from J; bases not matched to a gene: 6. The germline CDR1 and CDR2 sequences are SGDLS and YYNGEE. The CDR3 extends over 13 amino acids. CDR3 sequence: CASSPDRSRELFF. For the CDR3, the DNA is TGTGCCAGCAGCCCGGACAGGTCCCGGGAGCTGTTTTTT.

The V and J genes are TRBV7-9 and TRBJ1-2; the match to TRBD1 covers 12 bases. Germline CDR1 SEHNR, CDR2 FQNEAQ (reference sequence). The CDR3 loop spans 15 amino acids. V gave up 0 bases and J gave up 7 bases; unmatched junction bases: 3. CDR3 in DNA: TGTGCCAGCAGCTTAGCGGGACAGGGGGCTGGTGGCTACACCTTC. This sequence encodes CASSLAGQGAGGYTF.

This chain joins TRBV4-1 and TRBJ2-7; D possibly corresponds to TRBD2 (6 bases). This CDR3 is 20 amino acids long. From germline, CDR1 is MGHRA and CDR2 YSYEKL. V lost 0 bases and J 0 bases, leaving 24 bases between the germline ends. The CDR3: CASSQEAPSDGGISSYEQYF. CDR3 nucleotide sequence: TGCGCCAGCAGCCAAGAGGCGCCTAGCGACGGGGGAATTAGCTCCTACGAGCAGTACTTC.

This clone turned up a few times. This sequence joins TRBV12-5 and TRBJ2-3; D is uncertain. Trimming stripped 7 bases from V and 6 bases from J, with 17 bases between. Germline CDR1 and CDR2: LGHNT and FRNRAP. The CDR3 extends over 14 amino acids. The CDR3 here is CASATNSNLDTQYF. The CDR3 DNA sequence: TGTGCTAGTGCTACAAACAGCAACCTGGATACGCAGTATTTT.

The gene calls are TRBV4-1 and TRBJ2-7; TRBD2 matches at 8 bases. V shed 1 base, J shed 2 bases, and the junction held 4 bases outside the gene matches. Germline V gene sequence: CDR1 MGHRA, CDR2 YSYEKL. The CDR3 has 15 residues. The CDR3 loop reads CASSQVTSGTYEQYF. The CDR3 nucleotides read TGCGCCAGCAGCCAAGTAACTAGCGGTACCTACGAGCAGTACTTC.

A single count supports this clone. The chain has TRBV13 and TRBJ1-1; 9 bases fit TRBD1. The CDR3 spans 16 residues. CDR1 is PRHDT and CDR2 is FYEKMQ in the germline V gene (reference sequence). After removal of 1 base from V and 1 base from J, the junction contained 4 bases not matched to a gene. CDR3: CASSLETGGRNTEAFF. The DNA for the CDR3 is TGTGCCAGCAGCTTAGAGACAGGGGGGCGGAACACTGAAGCTTTCTTT.

The rearrangement uses TRBV6-5 and TRBJ1-5; a possible D gene is TRBD1 (6 bases). CDR3 length: 13 amino acids. Looked up from germline, CDR1 is MNHEY and CDR2 is SVGAGI. V was shortened by 6 bases and J by 7 bases, with 13 bases between the two germline ends. CDR3 coding DNA: TGTGCCAGCAGCGTACAGGGAGAACAGCCCCAGCATTTT. Translating it yields CASSVQGEQPQHF.

This clone was counted once. V usage is TRBV11-1 and J usage is TRBJ2-7; the D gene is possibly TRBD2 (5 bases). Germline V CDR1 and CDR2: SGHAT, FQDESV (reference sequence). This CDR3 is built from 14 residues. Trimming removed 5 bases at V and 0 bases at J, with 11 bases between. Here the CDR3 reads CASSADWGSYEQYF. For the CDR3, the DNA is TGTGCCAGCAGCGCGGACTGGGGCTCCTACGAGCAGTACTTC.

The count of this clone is one. The chain employs TRBV4-2 and TRBJ2-7, with 11 positions matching TRBD2. Germline V gene data show CDR1 as LGHNA and CDR2 as YNFKEQ. CDR3 length equals 19 residues. With V trimmed by 0 bases and J by 2 bases, 12 bases remained unmatched. CDR3 coding DNA: TGTGCCAGCAGCCAAGACCTAGGGACTAGCGGAAATAACCCCTACGAGCAGTACTTC. Its protein is CASSQDLGTSGNNPYEQYF.

This chain links TRBV2 with TRBJ2-5; the D gene is possibly TRBD2 (5 bases). The V end was cut by 6 bases, the J end by 7 bases, with 6 bases between. CDR1 is SNHLY and CDR2 is FYNNEI in the germline V gene. This CDR3 spans 10 amino acids. In nucleotides, the CDR3 is TGTGCCAGCAGCACTAGGACCCAGTACTTC. It codes for CASSTRTQYF.

This chain joins TRBV7-9 and TRBJ2-3, with D maybe TRBD1 (6 bases). CDR1 SEHNR and CDR2 FQNEAQ come from the germline V gene (reference sequence). The CDR3 spans 16 residues. The V and J ends lost 4 bases and 2 bases respectively, with 16 bases between them. The CDR3 here is CASSSAGAKTTDTQYF. The CDR3 DNA reads as TGTGCCAGCAGCTCCGCAGGGGCTAAAACCACAGATACGCAGTATTTT.

The chain employs TRBV4-3 and TRBJ2-2, with 7 bases matching TRBD1. Germline V lookup: CDR1 LGHNA, CDR2 YSLEER. Unmatched junction bases numbered 9, after V lost 4 bases and J lost 7 bases. This CDR3 has 15 residues. CDR3 nucleotide sequence: TGCGCCAGCAGCCGGCTGACAGGGACGAGCGGGGAGCTGTTTTTT. It encodes CASSRLTGTSGELFF.

The chain couples TRBV29-1 to TRBJ2-2; D is possibly TRBD2 (7 bases). Germline CDR1 and CDR2: SQVTM and ANQGSEA. The germline V and J ends were trimmed by 6 bases and 4 bases, with 15 bases remaining between them. The CDR3 contains 14 residues. CDR3 DNA: TGCAGCGTCCGAGGGGAGGGGGTCACCGGGGAGCTGTTTTTT. Amino acids: CSVRGEGVTGELFF.

The V gene is TRBV10-3, the J gene TRBJ2-7; perhaps TRBD2 as D (6 bases). Germline V gene lookup returns CDR1 ENHRY and CDR2 SYGVKD. The CDR3 extends over 15 amino acids. V lost 4 bases and J lost 4, with 17 bases in between. CDR3 sequence reads: CAISVGTEKVYEQYF. The CDR3, as DNA: TGTGCCATCAGTGTAGGGACTGAGAAGGTTTACGAGCAGTACTTC.

V and J are TRBV5-1 and TRBJ2-3; D is unclear. V was cut by 0 bases and J by 4 bases, with 9 bases left in between. Germline-derived CDR1 and CDR2 are SGHRS and YFSETQ. The CDR3 is 14 amino acids. The DNA for the CDR3 is TGCGCCAGCAGCTTGGCCGCCACGGCAGATACGCAGTATTTT. It codes for CASSLAATADTQYF. Together with reference TRBV5-1 and TRBJ2-3, the CDR3 gives the full variable domain: KAGVTQTPRYLIKTRGQQVTLSCSPISGHRSVSWYQQTPGQGLQFLFEYFSETQRNKGNFPGRFSGRQFSNSRSEMNVSTLELGDSALYLCASSLAATADTQYFGPGTRLTVL.